This record looks at one T cell receptor (beta chain) sequence and its context. The germline V gene has CDR1 SGHTA and CDR2 FQGTGA. This CDR3 region has 17 residues. The ends were cut back, 1 base at V and 4 bases at J, with 16 bases in the middle. The entry originates in a study of OX40 agonist ivuxolimab in advanced cancers. Study overall: Patients were infused with ivuxolimab every 2 weeks at 0.01 to 10 mg/kg. With a range of 23 to 79, age averaged approximately 64 years, and nearly 85% were male.

TCRdb keeps only in-frame clones here, not all; method: immunoSEQ multiplex PCR. The sample records tens of thousands of clones, roughly 82% being singletons. V and J are TRBV7-3 and TRBJ2-2; D ambiguous. This specimen consisted of CD4+ or CD8+ T cells sorted from blood, obtained in a trial of the OX40 agonist ivuxolimab. The TCR sequence derives from an adult with an advanced solid tumor such as melanoma, head and neck, liver or kidney cancer. The DNA for the CDR3 is TGTGCCAGCAGCTTAATCCCTTTGGGTACTGCCACCGGGGAGCTGTTTTTT. Translated, it gives CASSLIPLGTATGELFF.